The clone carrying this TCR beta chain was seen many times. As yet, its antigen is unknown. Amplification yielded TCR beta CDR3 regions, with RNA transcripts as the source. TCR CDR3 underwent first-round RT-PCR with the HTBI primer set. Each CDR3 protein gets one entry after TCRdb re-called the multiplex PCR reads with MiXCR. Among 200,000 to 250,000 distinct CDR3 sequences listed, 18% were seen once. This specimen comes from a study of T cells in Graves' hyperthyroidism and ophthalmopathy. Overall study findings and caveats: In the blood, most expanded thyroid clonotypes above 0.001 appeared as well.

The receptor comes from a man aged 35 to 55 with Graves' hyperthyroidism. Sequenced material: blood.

The CDR3 loop reads CASSTTSGGLQETQYF. CDR3 DNA sequence: TGTGCCAGCAGTACTACTAGCGGGGGGCTCCAAGAGACCCAGTACTTC. The chain couples TRBV27 to TRBJ2-5, with 12 bases fitting TRBD2. The CDR3 consists of 16 residues. The ends lost 5 bases at V and 1 base at J; junction bases unmatched: 5. Germline CDR1 reads MNHEY; CDR2 reads SMNVEV (reference sequence).